The T cell receptor beta chain under discussion was sequenced for a study of cytomegalovirus exposure and HLA in healthy donors. For the study at large: According to later analysis, the same platform produced the approximately 130 validation and several hundred first-cohort repertoires. Study-level findings and limits: The study put 150 to 200 TCR beta chains on its list as cytomegalovirus-associated.

Sequenced by immunoSEQ multiplex PCR; TCRdb stores in-frame clones only, minus some. The repertoire includes some 250,000 clones, 90% of them detected once, and 0.35% to 0.4% sits in the top ten. The donors were members of the validation cohort, which comprised 120 subjects and was separate from the first cohort of 666 subjects. CDR1 and CDR2 (germline): SEHNR, FQNEAQ (reference sequence). V dropped 5 bases and J dropped 5 bases, with 13 bases sitting between them. The CDR3 runs 13 residues. In regard to this clone: Its target is not known.

The receptor's source is a young woman in good health and CMV-seronegative. The chain combines TRBV7-9 with TRBJ2-7, with D perhaps matching TRBD1 (5 bases). Material for sequencing was PBMCs. The CDR3 reads CASSQNTRDEQYF. CDR3 bases: TGTGCCAGCAGCCAAAACACCAGGGACGAGCAGTACTTC.